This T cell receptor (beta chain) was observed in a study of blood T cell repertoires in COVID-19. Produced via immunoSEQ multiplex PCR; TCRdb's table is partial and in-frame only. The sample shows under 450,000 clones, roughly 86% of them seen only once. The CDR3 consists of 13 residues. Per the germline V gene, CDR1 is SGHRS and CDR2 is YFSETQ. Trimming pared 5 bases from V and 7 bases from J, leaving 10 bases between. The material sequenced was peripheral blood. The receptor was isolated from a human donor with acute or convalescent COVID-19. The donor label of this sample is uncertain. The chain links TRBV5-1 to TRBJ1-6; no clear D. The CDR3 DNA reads TGCGCCAGCAGTGGGCTATCGAATTCACCCCTCCACTTT. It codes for CASSGLSNSPLHF. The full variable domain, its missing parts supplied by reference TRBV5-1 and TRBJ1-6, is KAGVTQTPRYLIKTRGQQVTLSCSPISGHRSVSWYQQTPGQGLQFLFEYFSETQRNKGNFPGRFSGRQFSNSRSEMNVSTLELGDSALYLCASSGLSNSPLHFGNGTRLTVT.